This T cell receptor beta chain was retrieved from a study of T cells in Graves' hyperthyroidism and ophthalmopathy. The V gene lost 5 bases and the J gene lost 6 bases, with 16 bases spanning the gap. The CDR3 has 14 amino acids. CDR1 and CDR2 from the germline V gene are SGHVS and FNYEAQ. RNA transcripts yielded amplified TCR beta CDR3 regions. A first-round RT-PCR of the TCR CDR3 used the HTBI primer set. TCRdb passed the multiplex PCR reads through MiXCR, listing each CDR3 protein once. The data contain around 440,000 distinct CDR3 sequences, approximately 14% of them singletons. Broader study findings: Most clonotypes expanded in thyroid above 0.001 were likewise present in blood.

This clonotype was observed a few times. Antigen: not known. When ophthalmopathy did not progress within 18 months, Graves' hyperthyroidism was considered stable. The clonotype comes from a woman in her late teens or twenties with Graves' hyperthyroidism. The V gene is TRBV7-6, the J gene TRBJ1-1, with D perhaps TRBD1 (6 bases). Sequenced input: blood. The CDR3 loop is CASSHQGLHSEAFF. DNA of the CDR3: TGTGCCAGCAGCCACCAGGGGCTACACTCTGAAGCTTTCTTT.